One T cell receptor beta chain is described in this entry. Its target is not known. Each individual donor underwent a draw of 8.5 to 10 milliliters of peripheral blood. The data are from a study of blood T cells in healthy people across ages. Study-wide points: The lack of PBMC sorting stopped any conclusive naive versus antigen-experienced comparison. Observed TCR beta diversity per million T cells went down as age went up. This fall followed a roughly linear course with age.

Then a second PCR, running roughly 7 to 11 cycles, was carried out with a sample-barcoded 5' primer and a J-beta primer mix. TCRdb itself ran the 5' RACE reads through MiXCR, one entry per CDR3 protein. The repertoire holds around 1.5 million distinct CDR3 sequences, with around 36% as singletons. Trimming took 3 bases from V and 0 from J; bases not matched to a gene: 6. The germline gives CDR1 DFQATT, CDR2 SNEGSKA (reference sequence). This CDR3 is built from 15 residues. The clonotype was recovered from a woman aged 25-40 years in good health. The sample consisted of blood. V and J are TRBV20-1 and TRBJ2-3; 7 bases agree with TRBD2. This CDR3 reads CSARSRRGSTDTQYF. The CDR3, as DNA: TGCAGTGCTAGGTCGCGGCGGGGGAGCACAGATACGCAGTATTTT.